This TCR beta chain was sequenced for a study of patients and donors after allogeneic stem cell transplantation. J gave up 7 bases and V 8 bases, and 11 bases lay outside the gene matches. Germline V gene sequence: CDR1 MGHDK, CDR2 SYGVNS. This CDR3 has 15 residues. One entry per CDR3 protein, called by TCRdb with MiXCR from the RT-PCR reads. The profile shows 410,000 or so distinct CDR3 sequences, roughly 16% of them singletons. The chain is built from TRBV25-1 and TRBJ2-1, with 10 bases aligning to TRBD2. The clonotype originates from a human donor who was either an allogeneic HSCT recipient or a stem cell or donor lymphocyte infusion donor (not recorded which). It is not recorded whose cells these are; they may come from a transplant donor. Sequenced: blood, either unsorted or a sorted T cell fraction (not recorded which). The CDR3, as DNA: TGTGCCAGCGCCTTGAGCGGGAGGGCCAGAAATGAGCAGTTCTTC. This gives the protein CASALSGRARNEQFF.